This TCR beta chain was retrieved from a study of Japanese encephalitis immunity and Zika vaccine responses. This clonotype is classed as medium-sized. TCRdb reprocessed the 5' RACE reads via MiXCR and lists one record per CDR3 protein. Among 280 or so distinct CDR3 sequences listed, around 4.5% were seen once. CFSE-labeled PBMCs were cultured 6 to 7 days with peptide pools, each at roughly 1.1 ug/mL. The V gene's germline CDR1 is SEHNR and CDR2 FQNEAQ (reference sequence). Between the trimmed V and J ends, which lost 3 bases and 13 bases, there was a span of 16 bases. The CDR3 has 14 residues. The sample consisted of antigen-activated CD8+ T cells from blood, cultured, taken during a Zika inactivated vaccine study. The sequence derives from an adult woman who received an inactivated Zika virus vaccine. V gene TRBV7-9 combines with J gene TRBJ1-6, with TRBD1 as a possible D gene (5 bases). CDR3: CASSFYDGQGPLHF. The CDR3 DNA reads TGTGCCAGCAGCTTCTATGATGGGCAGGGTCCCCTCCACTTT.